This T cell receptor beta chain was documented in a study of T cell responses to AZD1222 COVID-19 vaccine. The CDR3 has 14 residues. After removal of 2 bases from V and 0 bases from J, the junction contained 2 bases not matched to a gene. Looked up from germline, CDR1 is GTSNPN and CDR2 is SVGIG (reference sequence). Sequencing was performed with immunoSEQ multiplex PCR; in TCRdb, only in-frame clones are kept and a portion is missing. Altogether under 70,000 clones are present, around 84% being singletons, with the ten largest covering roughly 20%. The chain has TRBV30 and TRBJ2-3; 7 nucleotides line up with TRBD2. The sequence was obtained from an adult in good health. Specimen: peripheral blood, collected on day 0 of AZD1222 vaccination. The CDR3 region is CAWSIGGSTDTQYF. As DNA, the CDR3 is TGTGCCTGGAGTATCGGGGGGAGCACAGATACGCAGTATTTT.